The 30 T cell receptor beta chains reported below all come from one sample, sequenced in a study of graft-versus-host responses after intestinal transplantation (dated by TCRdb to the early 2020s). Receptor amplification or capture employed the immunoSEQ multiplex PCR assay. Not all clones reach the TCRdb copy of this immuneACCESS table, which keeps in-frame sequences only. Checked studies attribute under half of the gap to unresolved V genes and leave the rest unexplained. In this sample the table shows 20,000 to 25,000 clones, around 94% of which occur a single time. Together, the top ten hold about 0.56% of the sample. The sample here was PBMCs, taken 156 days after intestinal transplant. These receptors all come from a human patient who received an intestinal transplant, so some T cells may come from the graft donor.

The chain links TRBV7-9 to TRBJ2-7, with D perhaps matching TRBD1 or TRBD2 (5 bases each). Germline V gene lookup returns CDR1 SEHNR and CDR2 FQNEAQ (reference sequence). Trimming cost V 5 bases and J 2 bases, with 13 bases left between them. This CDR3 region has 14 residues. The CDR3 sequence: CASSRGTDPYEQYF. The CDR3 DNA is TGTGCCAGCAGCCGAGGGACGGACCCCTACGAGCAGTACTTC.

In nucleotides, the CDR3 is TGCGCCAGCAGTCAAACCGGGCAGGTCCGAATCCGCAATTCACCCCTCCACTTT. It is translated as CASSQTGQVRIRNSPLHF. The rearrangement joins TRBV23-1 to TRBJ1-6; D gene ambiguous. TRBV23-1 is identified as an open reading frame with a role that is uncertain. V was trimmed by 2 bases and J by 7 bases, leaving 21 bases between them. The CDR3 spans 18 residues.

This clone came up a few times. V is TRBV6-6 and J is TRBJ1-5, with 9 positions matching TRBD1. Germline V lookup: CDR1 MNHNY, CDR2 SVGAGI (reference sequence). Trimming cost V 7 bases and J 7 bases; bases outside gene matches: 11. The CDR3 runs to 15 residues. This CDR3 is CASTKRHRGQQPQHF. For the CDR3, the DNA is TGTGCCAGCACCAAAAGACACAGGGGGCAACAGCCCCAGCATTTT.

The chain is built from TRBV4-1 and TRBJ2-7; 8 bases line up with TRBD2. This CDR3 is built from 16 residues. Trimming removed 0 bases from V and 0 bases from J; junction bases left unmatched: 4. From germline, CDR1 is MGHRA and CDR2 YSYEKL. This CDR3 reads CASSQERLAGSYEQYF. The CDR3 bases are TGCGCCAGCAGCCAAGAGCGGCTAGCGGGCTCCTACGAGCAGTACTTC.

The chain links TRBV5-8 to TRBJ2-3; 11 bases line up with TRBD2. Germline loops: CDR1 SGHTS, CDR2 YDEGEE. This CDR3 has 16 amino acids. J was trimmed by 0 bases and V by 4 bases; bases with no gene match: 4. The DNA of the CDR3 is TGTGCCAGCAGCCCGGGGACTAGCGGTAGCACAGATACGCAGTATTTT. It codes for CASSPGTSGSTDTQYF.

This chain joins TRBV7-9 and TRBJ2-3; 9 bases align to TRBD2. The CDR3 has 17 residues. J gave up 2 bases and V 5 bases, and 11 bases lay outside the gene matches. Germline assignment: CDR1 SEHNR and CDR2 FQNEAQ (reference sequence). The DNA for the CDR3 is TGTGCCAGCAGCCCTACGCGAGGCGGGGGGGACACAGATACGCAGTATTTT. Translating gives CASSPTRGGGDTDTQYF.

This clone has a single count. The chain couples TRBV7-9 to TRBJ2-1, with D perhaps matching TRBD1 or TRBD2 (5 bases each). The CDR3 extends over 16 amino acids. Trimming left V 5 bases short and J 0 bases short, with 14 bases between. The germline CDR1 and CDR2 sequences are SEHNR and FQNEAQ (reference sequence). Written as DNA, the CDR3 is TGTGCCAGCAGCACCCGGGACGGTGGCTCCTACAATGAGCAGTTCTTC. Residues: CASSTRDGGSYNEQFF.

This chain joins TRBV7-2 and TRBJ2-2; D gene unclear. The CDR3 covers 12 residues. V was clipped by 5 bases and J by 6 bases, with 7 bases between them. Germline V lookup: CDR1 SGHTA, CDR2 FQGNSA. DNA for the CDR3: TGTGCCAGCAGCCCTCGGGCCGGGGAGCTGTTTTTT. This translates into CASSPRAGELFF.

J is TRBJ2-3 and V is TRBV5-8, with D perhaps being TRBD1 or TRBD2 (5 bases each). Germline-derived CDR1 and CDR2 are SGHTS and YDEGEE. The CDR3 has 14 amino acids. Trimming stripped 3 bases from V and 2 bases from J, with 10 bases between. The CDR3 bases are TGTGCCAGCAGCTCGCCGGGGCACACAGATACGCAGTATTTT. Translating it yields CASSSPGHTDTQYF.

The rearrangement uses TRBV14 and TRBJ2-3; D remains unclear. The CDR3 runs 16 residues. The V and J ends lost 4 bases and 2 bases respectively, with 16 bases between them. Germline loops: CDR1 SGHDN, CDR2 FVKESK. CDR3 coding DNA: TGTGCCAGCAGCCCAGTCATCTCGGACGCCACAGATACGCAGTATTTT. Translation gives CASSPVISDATDTQYF.

In this sample, this clone turned up once. V usage is TRBV11-2 and J usage is TRBJ1-5; D is undetermined. The CDR3 consists of 15 residues. Germline CDR1 reads SGHAT; CDR2 reads FQNNGV. Deletions cut 5 bases from V and 2 bases from J, with 13 bases between. CDR3 in amino acids: CASSQEGLRNQPQHF. The CDR3 region has the DNA TGTGCCAGCAGCCAGGAGGGCCTTCGCAATCAGCCCCAGCATTTT.

This chain joins TRBV21-1 and TRBJ2-5; TRBD2, the D gene given by the table, was not confirmed from the DNA. With the DNA end fitting TRBJ2-7 better, the J assignment may be wrong. TRBV21-1 is annotated as a pseudogene. CDR3 length: 11 amino acids. This CDR3 is CASSKNYEQYF. The DNA for the CDR3 is TGTGCCAGCAGCAAAAACTACGAGCAGTACTTC.

The genes are TRBV7-9 and TRBJ2-5; no definite D call. V lost 4 bases and J lost 5, with 8 bases in between. This CDR3 spans 12 amino acids. The germline gives CDR1 SEHNR, CDR2 FQNEAQ (reference sequence). CDR3 region: CASSSQRETQYF. The CDR3 DNA reads as TGTGCCAGCAGCTCACAAAGGGAGACCCAGTACTTC. The full variable domain, in which reference TRBV7-9 and TRBJ2-5 provide the parts outside the CDR3, is DTGVSQNPRHKITKRGQNVTFRCDPISEHNRLYWYRQTLGQGPEFLTYFQNEAQLEKSRLLSDRFSAERPKGSFSTLEIQRTEQGDSAMYLCASSSQRETQYFGPGTRLLVL.

DNA of the CDR3: TGTGCCTGGACGCGGGCAGGAGCGGGGAACAATGAGCAGTTCTTC. Translating gives CAWTRAGAGNNEQFF. The chain joins TRBV30 to TRBJ2-1; 7 bases fit TRBD2. This CDR3 is 15 amino acids long. Trimming cost V 4 bases and J 5 bases; bases outside gene matches: 11. Germline V gene lookup returns CDR1 GTSNPN and CDR2 SVGIG (reference sequence).

J is TRBJ1-6 and V is TRBV9; tentatively, D is TRBD1 (5 bases). Between the trimmed V and J ends, which lost 3 bases and 7 bases, there was a span of 14 bases. The CDR3 length is 15 residues. Germline V gene data show CDR1 as SGDLS and CDR2 as YYNGEE. The CDR3 spells CASSEGTAHNSPLHF. In DNA form, the CDR3 reads TGTGCCAGCAGCGAAGGGACGGCTCACAATTCACCCCTCCACTTT.

V gene TRBV4-1 combines with J gene TRBJ1-1; D is undetermined. The V gene lost 0 bases and the J gene lost 6 bases, with 11 bases spanning the gap. CDR3 length: 14 residues. Germline assignment: CDR1 MGHRA and CDR2 YSYEKL. CDR3 in DNA: TGCGCCAGCAGCCAAGAAAGGCGGTACCCTGAAGCTTTCTTT. It specifies CASSQERRYPEAFF.

The chain employs TRBV6-5 and TRBJ1-2; the D gene is possibly TRBD1 (5 bases). This CDR3 is built from 15 residues. V shed 7 bases and J shed 2 bases, with 17 bases lying between them. CDR1 and CDR2 (germline): MNHEY, SVGAGI. The CDR3 sequence is CASNPGTSPNYGYTF. CDR3 nucleotide sequence: TGTGCCAGCAATCCGGGGACGTCTCCCAACTATGGCTACACCTTC.

This chain links TRBV5-6 with TRBJ2-7; 7 nucleotides match TRBD1. The CDR3 is made up of 14 amino acids. Germline-derived CDR1 and CDR2 are SGHDT and YYEEEE. V lost 4 bases, J lost 2 bases, and 6 bases stayed unmatched. CDR3 DNA sequence: TGTGCCAGCAGCCGACCCGGGACAGCCTACGAGCAGTACTTC. It yields the protein CASSRPGTAYEQYF.

This chain uses TRBV28 with TRBJ2-1; D may correspond to TRBD1 or TRBD2 (5 bases each). Germline V CDR1 and CDR2: MDHEN, SYDVKM. The germline V and J ends were trimmed by 8 bases and 0 bases, with 14 bases remaining between them. This CDR3 has 15 residues. This CDR3 reads CASRGPASSYNEQFF. The CDR3 bases are TGTGCCAGCCGGGGACCCGCGAGCTCCTACAATGAGCAGTTCTTC.

This chain joins TRBV28 and TRBJ2-1; D might be TRBD1 (5 bases). The V gene lost 10 bases and the J gene lost 4 bases, with 17 bases spanning the gap. The CDR3 sequence is 14 residues long. Germline lookup yields CDR1 MDHEN and CDR2 SYDVKM. The CDR3 here is CATRWAGSYNEQFF. The CDR3 bases are TGTGCCACTAGGTGGGCAGGGTCGTACAATGAGCAGTTCTTC.

This chain connects TRBV9 to TRBJ1-5; D remains unclear. V shed 0 bases and J shed 6 bases, with 7 bases lying between them. Looked up from germline, CDR1 is SGDLS and CDR2 is YYNGEE. CDR3 length equals 13 residues. CDR3 DNA sequence: TGTGCCAGCAGCGTAGACAGTTTTCAGCCCCAGCATTTT. It specifies CASSVDSFQPQHF.

The chain uses TRBV2 and TRBJ1-2; 7 bases are a match to TRBD1. This CDR3 is built from 15 residues. The germline V gene has CDR1 SNHLY and CDR2 FYNNEI. V shed 0 bases, J shed 3 bases, and the junction held 4 bases outside the gene matches. The CDR3 loop reads CASSEARDRDYGYTF. The CDR3 coding sequence is TGTGCCAGCAGTGAAGCGCGAGACAGGGACTATGGCTACACCTTC.

The V gene is TRBV28, the J gene TRBJ2-7, with a possible D match to TRBD1 (6 bases). The length of the CDR3 is 11 residues. V dropped 5 bases and J dropped 9 bases, with 11 bases sitting between them. Germline V gives CDR1 MDHEN, CDR2 SYDVKM. CDR3 DNA: TGTGCCAGCAGTCTCCAAGGGGGGCAGTACTTC. Translating it yields CASSLQGGQYF.

The rearrangement links TRBV10-2 to TRBJ2-1, with 7 bases matching TRBD2. Germline V gene lookup returns CDR1 WSHSY and CDR2 SAAADI. After removal of 4 bases from V and 2 bases from J, the junction contained 2 bases not matched to a gene. The CDR3 has 14 amino acids. The CDR3 coding sequence is TGCGCCAGCAGTGTAGCGGGCCCCTACAATGAGCAGTTCTTC. Residues: CASSVAGPYNEQFF.

This chain links TRBV19 with TRBJ1-2; D call uncertain. The CDR3 contains 16 residues. Germline CDR1 is LNHDA and CDR2 is SQIVND (reference sequence). Deletions cut 1 base from V and 3 bases from J, with 15 bases between. The CDR3 nucleotides read TGTGCCAGTAGTATAGTGGCCTATGGCCCCGACTATGGCTACACCTTC. The encoded protein is CASSIVAYGPDYGYTF.

The J gene is TRBJ2-1, the V gene TRBV27, with D uncertain. Germline CDR1 is MNHEY and CDR2 is SMNVEV (reference sequence). CDR3 length: 12 residues. Trimming removed 7 bases at V and 2 bases at J, with 6 bases between. The CDR3 nucleotides read TGTGCCAGCACAGGAACCTACAATGAGCAGTTCTTC. Its protein product is CASTGTYNEQFF.

The V call is TRBV6-1, the J call TRBJ1-2, with D possibly matching TRBD1 (6 bases). The CDR3 has 14 amino acids. V lost 7 bases and J 0 bases, leaving 12 bases between the germline ends. Germline values: CDR1 MNHNS, CDR2 SASEGT. CDR3 DNA: TGTGCCAGCATCCCGGGACATTCTAACTATGGCTACACCTTC. Protein product: CASIPGHSNYGYTF.

The genes are TRBV23-1 and TRBJ1-5; unclear D gene. TRBV23-1 is an ORF, and what it does is uncertain. This CDR3 spans 15 amino acids. With 0 bases removed from V and 6 bases from J, the gap between germline ends came to 12 bases. This CDR3 reads CASSQSRVVVQPQHF. DNA for the CDR3: TGCGCCAGCAGTCAATCTCGGGTAGTTGTTCAGCCCCAGCATTTT.

The chain is built from TRBV28 and TRBJ1-5; 7 nucleotides align to TRBD1. The CDR3 extends over 13 amino acids. The V gene's germline CDR1 is MDHEN and CDR2 SYDVKM. V trimming: 10 bases; J trimming: 6 bases; junction bases outside the gene matches: 9. CDR3 nucleotide sequence: TGTGCCATTAACAGGGGCTTCGGTCAGCCCCAGCATTTT. Protein: CAINRGFGQPQHF.

The J gene is TRBJ2-2, the V gene TRBV4-1; tentatively, D is TRBD1 (5 bases). Germline values: CDR1 MGHRA, CDR2 YSYEKL. This CDR3 region has 18 residues. V was trimmed by 1 base and J by 6 bases, leaving 21 bases between them. The CDR3 sequence is CASSQVPATAPSPGELFF. CDR3 nucleotides: TGCGCCAGCAGCCAAGTCCCCGCGACAGCCCCATCGCCCGGGGAGCTGTTTTTT.